These T cell receptor beta chains were read from a single sample in a study of PD-L1 blockade in urothelial cancer. This table comes from immunoSEQ multiplex PCR, and its TCRdb copy is limited to in-frame clones, with some not included. The sample has 70,000 to 100,000 clones; 84% are singletons. The source was PBMCs, collected around atezolizumab (anti-PD-L1) treatment. These receptor sequences come from a man aged 60 to 69 with urothelial cancer. Both conserved end residues are part of each CDR3. The order of the fields is J gene, V gene, clone size, CDR3 protein. Only some rows state a clone size, as once, few, many or a class for expanded clones.

>TRBJ1-5|TRBV27|few
CASSLYPGNQPQHF
>TRBJ1-2|TRBV7-9|.
CASSLVRGSYGYTF
>TRBJ2-3|TRBV2|.
CASKHSGDTDTQYF
>TRBJ1-6|TRBV19|.
CASSIPTGSGSPLHF
>TRBJ2-3|TRBV11-2|.
CASSFSGIGDTQYF
>TRBJ1-1|TRBV7-2|.
CASSLSVNTEAFF
>TRBJ2-7|TRBV7-9|.
CASSLTSGMYEQYF
>TRBJ2-7|TRBV6-6|.
CASSTSLSGADYEQYF
>TRBJ2-5|TRBV6-6|.
CVSSYSRRETQYF
>TRBJ1-3|TRBV6-5|.
CASSWVGGGGNTIYF
>TRBJ1-2|TRBV28|.
CASGKTGTAYYGYTF
>TRBJ1-5|TRBV7-3|.
CASSSEWGGNQPQHF
>TRBJ2-2|TRBV6-6|.
CASIPTSGSTGELFF
>TRBJ2-1|TRBV7-2|.
CASSLAGTLAGNEQFF
>TRBJ2-2|TRBV18|.
CASSPTNGNTGELFF
>TRBJ2-1|TRBV19|.
CASSIQTGVNNEQFF
>TRBJ1-1|TRBV28|.
CASTTGPLYEAFF
>TRBJ2-7|TRBV4-2|once
CASSQDRLSSYEQYF
>TRBJ2-3|TRBV7-9|.
CASEGGTKTNTQYF
>TRBJ2-1|TRBV7-9|.
CASSEGLANNEQFF
>TRBJ1-3|TRBV6-5|.
CASSSKGQGADTIYF
>TRBJ1-6|TRBV6-1|.
CASSAGSSPLHF
>TRBJ1-3|TRBV9|.
CASSVDPLRGSGNTIYF
>TRBJ1-1|TRBV30|once
CAWSAAQAGAFF
>TRBJ2-5|TRBV5-6|once
CASSTTGGPRETQYF
>TRBJ2-5|TRBV12-5|.
CASGLGAGETQYF
>TRBJ2-4|TRBV13|.
CASSLDIAGQNIQYF
>TRBJ1-4|TRBV19|once
CASSTRDRGPATNEKLFF
>TRBJ2-7|TRBV28|few
CASRPGTRRTHEQYF
>TRBJ2-3|TRBV9|.
CASSVRTGVSTDTQYF
>TRBJ2-7|TRBV29-1|.
CSALDRGRVEQYF
>TRBJ2-3|TRBV6-4|.
CASAGEGGTDTQYF
>TRBJ2-1|TRBV5-1|.
CASSPMGTGDNEQFF
>TRBJ2-5|TRBV10-1|.
CASSESLLQETQYF
>TRBJ2-5|TRBV11-2|.
CASSPGQGNQETQYF
>TRBJ1-1|TRBV7-2|.
CASSISGGPNTEAFF
>TRBJ1-1|TRBV30|.
CAWSMGAQTEAFF
>TRBJ2-3|TRBV5-1|.
CASSSTGGNLIRDTQYF
>TRBJ2-1|TRBV4-3|.
CASSQGLAGEGSYNEQFF
>TRBJ2-3|TRBV6-4|.
CASSATTLTRQYF
>TRBJ2-2|TRBV5-1|.
CASRVAGSTGELFF
>TRBJ1-5|TRBV27|.
CASSSYRGAQPQHF